The entry below gives a single TCR beta chain sequence along with its context. Its antigen is currently unknown. V lost 6 bases and J lost 3, with 6 bases in between. This CDR3 spans 12 amino acids. Germline V gene lookup returns CDR1 MDHEN and CDR2 SYDVKM. PCR amplification relied on 60 Vbeta primers (plus 13 Jbeta primers). Produced via immunoSEQ multiplex PCR; TCRdb's table is partial and in-frame only. The sample lists about 120,000 clones; over 70% were seen once. The entry originates in a study of cytomegalovirus exposure and HLA in healthy donors. Study-wide findings and caveats: Researchers had no immune exposure information except CMV serostatus available. Analysis was carried out at a later point, and it linked a missense DCLRE1C variant to TCR beta V- and J-gene trimming.

The clonotype comes from a woman aged 40 to 50 in good health and CMV-seropositive. The rearrangement uses TRBV28 and TRBJ1-5; D is uncertain. Sample: PBMCs. DNA for the CDR3: TGTGCCAGCAGGGGCCCCAATCAGCCCCAGCATTTT. Its protein is CASRGPNQPQHF.